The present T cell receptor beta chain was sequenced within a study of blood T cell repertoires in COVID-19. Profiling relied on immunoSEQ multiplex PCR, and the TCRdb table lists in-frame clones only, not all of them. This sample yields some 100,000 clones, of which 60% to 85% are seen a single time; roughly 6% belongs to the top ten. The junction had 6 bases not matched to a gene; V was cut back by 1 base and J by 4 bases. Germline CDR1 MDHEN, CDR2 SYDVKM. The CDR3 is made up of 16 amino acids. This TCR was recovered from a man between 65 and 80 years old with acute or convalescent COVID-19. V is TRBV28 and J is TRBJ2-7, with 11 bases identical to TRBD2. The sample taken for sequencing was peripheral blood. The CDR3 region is CASSLLLTSGTYEQYF. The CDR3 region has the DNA TGTGCCAGCAGTTTATTATTGACTAGCGGGACGTACGAGCAGTACTTC.